This TCR beta chain was sequenced for a study of blood T cell repertoires in COVID-19. Study-wide background: Donors in the United States, Italy and Spain gave samples during acute or convalescent COVID-19.

CDR3 size: 15 residues. V lost 5 bases to trimming and J lost 6 bases; unmatched junction nucleotides: 5. CDR1 is SGHRS, CDR2 YFSETQ, per germline. The protocol was immunoSEQ multiplex PCR, while the TCRdb copy is restricted to in-frame clones and leaves out a portion. The sample has approximately 160,000 clones, approximately 80% seen once. This clonotype was obtained from a human donor in a cohort sampled during active COVID-19. Sequencing input: peripheral blood. This rearrangement joins TRBV5-1 to TRBJ2-1, with 13 bases matching TRBD2. CDR3 DNA: TGCGCCAGCAGTTATGGACTAGCGGGAGCCAATGAGCAGTTCTTC. This translates into CASSYGLAGANEQFF.